A single sample gave rise to the 13 T cell receptor beta chains below, sequenced in a study of T cell repertoires in cytomegalovirus infection. From the reads, TCRdb called clonotypes with MiXCR, one entry per CDR3 protein. Among some 350,000 distinct CDR3 sequences listed, 25% to 35% were seen once. These receptors' antigens are unknown. The source was cultured PBMCs, collected from culture after CMV antigen stimulation. The receptors were gathered from a human donor in good health (CMV status not recorded). Some clones in this sample may be carry-over from other donors' samples.

This clonotype occurred a few times. The gene calls are TRBV7-9 and TRBJ1-1, with D possibly matching TRBD1 (6 bases). V lost 5 bases to trimming and J lost 4 bases, with 17 bases between them. Germline V gene sequence: CDR1 SEHNR, CDR2 FQNEAQ (reference sequence). CDR3 size: 15 residues. The CDR3: CASSQRLGGGTEAFF. Here the CDR3 DNA reads TGTGCCAGCAGCCAAAGGCTAGGGGGGGGCACTGAAGCTTTCTTT.

This chain joins TRBV6-1 and TRBJ2-7, with 9 bases aligning to TRBD2. The CDR3 sequence is 17 residues long. V dropped 5 bases and J dropped 2; count of bases not matched to a gene: 13. Germline V CDR1 and CDR2: MNHNS, SASEGT. CDR3 coding DNA: TGTGCCAGCAGTCAACCCAGCAAGCGGGGGGACCCCTACGAGCAGTACTTC. This translates into CASSQPSKRGDPYEQYF.

The chain is built from TRBV7-8 and TRBJ1-2, with no clear D. The ends were cut back, 1 base at V and 6 bases at J, with 12 bases in the middle. CDR3 length: 14 amino acids. Per germline, CDR1 SGHVS and CDR2 FQNEAQ. This chain's CDR3 is CASSLGPDGDGYTF. CDR3 nucleotide sequence: TGTGCCAGCAGCTTAGGACCAGATGGAGATGGCTACACCTTC.

There are a few counts of this clonotype. In DNA form, the CDR3 reads TGTGCCAGCAGCCGGACAGGGAACCCCCCTGGGGCCAACGTCCTGACTTTC. Protein sequence: CASSRTGNPPGANVLTF. The chain carries TRBV27 and TRBJ2-6, with TRBD1 matching over 8 bases. Germline CDR1 and CDR2: MNHEY and SMNVEV (reference sequence). Trimming at V came to 6 bases and at J to 2 bases, leaving 9 bases not matched to a gene. This CDR3 region has 17 residues.

In its sample, this clonotype was seen a few times. V and J are TRBV6-8 and TRBJ2-1; no clear D. The germline V and J ends were trimmed by 5 bases and 0 bases, with 14 bases remaining between them. The CDR3 totals 16 residues. Germline values: CDR1 MNHGY, CDR2 SAAAGT. The CDR3 is CASSGIQSFSYNEQFF. DNA for the CDR3: TGTGCCAGCAGTGGAATACAGTCTTTCTCCTACAATGAGCAGTTCTTC.

V usage is TRBV12-3 or TRBV12-4 and J usage is TRBJ1-5, with D maybe TRBD1 (5 bases). V was pared by 3 bases and J by 4 bases, with 10 bases between. The CDR3 has 14 amino acids. The CDR3 here is CASSFQGRNQPQHF. The CDR3 DNA reads as TGTGCCAGCAGTTTCCAGGGCCGAAATCAGCCCCAGCATTTT.

The rearrangement links TRBV12-3 or TRBV12-4 to TRBJ1-1, with D possibly TRBD1 on 5 matching bases. V shed 3 bases and J shed 6 bases, with 14 bases lying between them. This CDR3 region has 14 residues. The CDR3 loop is CASSLGQAWAEAFF. The CDR3 nucleotides are TGTGCCAGCAGTTTGGGGCAAGCCTGGGCTGAAGCTTTCTTT.

V and J are TRBV28 and TRBJ2-7; D gene ambiguous. Germline loops: CDR1 MDHEN, CDR2 SYDVKM. The length of the CDR3 is 13 residues. The V and J ends lost 8 bases and 5 bases respectively, with 16 bases between them. CDR3 sequence: CASRFWLSNEQYF. CDR3 in DNA: TGTGCCAGCCGCTTCTGGCTCAGTAACGAGCAGTACTTC. The full variable domain, its missing parts supplied by reference TRBV28 and TRBJ2-7, is DVKVTQSSRYLVKRTGEKVFLECVQDMDHENMFWYRQDPGLGLRLIYFSYDVKMKEKGDIPEGYSVSREKKERFSLILESASTNQTSMYLCASRFWLSNEQYFGPGTRLTVT.

This clonotype occurred many times. J is TRBJ1-1 and V is TRBV28, with D perhaps matching TRBD1 (6 bases). Germline assignment: CDR1 MDHEN and CDR2 SYDVKM. CDR3 size: 16 residues. Deletions cut 6 bases from V and 2 bases from J, with 19 bases between. The CDR3 is CASSNGQTNTNTEAFF. The CDR3 nucleotides read TGTGCCAGCAGCAATGGACAGACCAACACTAACACTGAAGCTTTCTTT.

The chain joins TRBV27 to TRBJ2-3; tentatively, D is TRBD2 (6 bases). V lost 0 bases and J 6 bases, leaving 16 bases between the germline ends. Germline values: CDR1 MNHEY, CDR2 SMNVEV (reference sequence). This CDR3 region has 16 residues. The CDR3 DNA is TGTGCCAGCAGTTTATCATTCCGCGGGGCCGAGGATACGCAGTATTTT. Its protein is CASSLSFRGAEDTQYF.

This clonotype was counted at least ten times. The chain combines TRBV5-5 with TRBJ2-2, with D possibly being TRBD2 (5 bases). CDR3 length: 15 residues. V gave up 1 base and J gave up 1 base, with 8 bases separating them. From germline, CDR1 is SGHKS and CDR2 YYEKEE (reference sequence). Here the CDR3 DNA reads TGTGCCAGCAGCTTGTTAGCGCGGAACACCGGGGAGCTGTTTTTT. Protein product: CASSLLARNTGELFF.

The genes are TRBV7-9 and TRBJ2-7, with 13 nucleotides matching TRBD2. The CDR3 length is 20 residues. Germline CDR1 and CDR2: SEHNR and FQNEAQ (reference sequence). Unmatched junction bases numbered 16, after V lost 5 bases and J lost 0 bases. Here the CDR3 reads CASSPPQGSTSGGYSYEQYF. CDR3 DNA: TGTGCCAGCAGCCCTCCACAAGGGTCGACTAGCGGGGGGTACTCCTACGAGCAGTACTTC.

The chain couples TRBV6-5 to TRBJ2-7; 7 nucleotides align to TRBD1. CDR3 length equals 14 residues. Germline assignment: CDR1 MNHEY and CDR2 SVGAGI. J was trimmed by 6 bases and V by 5 bases; bases with no gene match: 10. The CDR3 loop reads CASSRAGTALEQYF. CDR3 DNA: TGTGCCAGCAGTCGAGCCGGGACAGCCCTCGAGCAGTACTTC.